A single sample is the source of the 21 T cell receptor beta chains below, sequenced in a study of T cells in Graves' hyperthyroidism and ophthalmopathy. TCR beta CDR3 regions were amplified from RNA transcripts. The primer set for the first-round RT-PCR of the TCR CDR3 was HTBI. One entry per CDR3 protein, called by TCRdb with MiXCR from the multiplex PCR reads. The table records about 420,000 distinct CDR3 sequences, roughly 13% of them present only once. Material: blood. The source is a woman aged 18-29 years with Graves' hyperthyroidism.

Many counts were recorded for this clonotype. The genes are TRBV7-3 and TRBJ2-5; 10 positions match TRBD1. Per germline, CDR1 SGHTA and CDR2 FQGTGA. Germline trimming cut 4 bases from V and 3 bases from J; bases unmatched to any gene: 5. The CDR3 consists of 15 residues. The chain's CDR3 is CASSSLGQGEETQYF. The CDR3 coding sequence is TGTGCCAGCAGCTCCTTAGGACAGGGGGAAGAGACCCAGTACTTC.

This clonotype was seen repeatedly, ten times or more. The gene calls are TRBV7-9 and TRBJ2-3, with D maybe TRBD1 (6 bases). CDR3 length equals 16 residues. The V gene lost 3 bases and the J gene lost 0 bases, with 13 bases spanning the gap. CDR1 is SEHNR and CDR2 is FQNEAQ in the germline V gene (reference sequence). The CDR3, as DNA: TGTGCCAGCAGCTTCCGTACAGGGCCAAGCACAGATACGCAGTATTTT. Amino acids: CASSFRTGPSTDTQYF. Together with reference TRBV7-9 and TRBJ2-3, the CDR3 gives the full variable domain: DTGVSQNPRHKITKRGQNVTFRCDPISEHNRLYWYRQTLGQGPEFLTYFQNEAQLEKSRLLSDRFSAERPKGSFSTLEIQRTEQGDSAMYLCASSFRTGPSTDTQYFGPGTRLTVL.

This clonotype was detected only a few times. This chain joins TRBV28 and TRBJ1-5; no definite D call. V was cut by 4 bases and J by 1 base, with 11 bases left in between. The CDR3 contains 15 residues. CDR1 MDHEN and CDR2 SYDVKM come from the germline V gene. DNA of the CDR3: TGTGCCAGCAGTTCCTCCGGTTCGAGCAATCAGCCCCAGCATTTT. Residues: CASSSSGSSNQPQHF.

There are many counts of this clonotype. This chain joins TRBV6-1 and TRBJ1-2; no clear D. The CDR3 is 11 amino acids. Germline values: CDR1 MNHNS, CDR2 SASEGT. The V and J ends lost 5 bases and 4 bases respectively, with 5 bases between them. CDR3 sequence: CASSYSYGYTF. Here the CDR3 DNA reads TGTGCCAGCAGTTATAGCTATGGCTACACCTTC.

This clonotype was found many times. The chain joins TRBV7-9 to TRBJ2-7; D unclear. Germline values: CDR1 SEHNR, CDR2 FQNEAQ (reference sequence). The V end was cut by 3 bases, the J end by 7 bases, with 13 bases between. CDR3 length: 13 residues. The CDR3 loop reads CASSFQDPSEQYF. Written as DNA, the CDR3 is TGTGCCAGCAGCTTCCAGGATCCTTCGGAGCAGTACTTC.

This clonotype was seen many times. The V and J genes are TRBV10-3 and TRBJ2-5, with D possibly being TRBD2 (6 bases). Germline CDR1 is ENHRY and CDR2 is SYGVKD. Trimming removed 4 bases from V and 5 bases from J, with 8 bases in between. CDR3 length: 12 amino acids. The CDR3 loop is CAISGGGETQYF. CDR3 bases: TGTGCCATCAGTGGAGGAGGGGAGACCCAGTACTTC.

This clonotype was picked up many times. The V call is TRBV5-1, the J call TRBJ2-1; D possibly corresponds to TRBD2 (5 bases). The CDR3 has 14 residues. Germline V CDR1 and CDR2: SGHRS, YFSETQ. V shed 6 bases and J shed 4 bases, with 14 bases lying between them. CDR3 DNA: TGCGCCAGCAAAGGAATTAGCGCTTACAATGAGCAGTTCTTC. It translates to CASKGISAYNEQFF.

This clonotype was picked up many times. The chain links TRBV5-4 to TRBJ2-3; TRBD1 matches at 7 bases. The CDR3 is 15 amino acids. Germline CDR1 and CDR2: SGHNT and YYREEE (reference sequence). Trimming removed 3 bases from V and 2 bases from J; junction bases left unmatched: 6. The chain's CDR3 is CASSSPTGTTDTQYF. The CDR3 DNA reads as TGTGCCAGCAGCTCACCGACAGGGACCACAGATACGCAGTATTTT.

This clonotype has only a few counts. The chain is built from TRBV4-1 and TRBJ2-4; TRBD1 is a possible D gene (5 bases). The CDR3 totals 16 residues. The germline V and J ends were trimmed by 7 bases and 2 bases, with 18 bases remaining between them. Germline CDR1 reads MGHRA; CDR2 reads YSYEKL. In DNA form, the CDR3 reads TGCGCCAGCACCCCAATGGGGCAGGGTTCCAAAAACATTCAGTACTTC. This translates into CASTPMGQGSKNIQYF.

This clonotype was observed at least ten times. This chain joins TRBV20-1 and TRBJ2-7, with D possibly matching TRBD1 (6 bases). The CDR3 length is 14 residues. Germline V CDR1 and CDR2: DFQATT, SNEGSKA (reference sequence). The ends were cut back, 3 bases at V and 0 bases at J, with 12 bases in the middle. The CDR3 region has the DNA TGCAGTGCTAGTGGGGACAAGAGCTCCTACGAGCAGTACTTC. As protein: CSASGDKSSYEQYF.

The V and J genes are TRBV4-1 and TRBJ1-4; maybe TRBD1 (6 bases). CDR1 MGHRA and CDR2 YSYEKL come from the germline V gene. The CDR3 covers 13 residues. V was trimmed by 5 bases and J by 5 bases, leaving 9 bases between them. CDR3 region: CASSGQLNEKLFF. The CDR3 DNA sequence: TGCGCCAGCAGCGGACAGCTGAATGAAAAACTGTTTTTT.

This clonotype was counted ten times or more. The V call is TRBV5-1, the J call TRBJ2-5; perhaps D is TRBD1 or TRBD2 (5 bases each). The CDR3 has 13 residues. V was pared by 5 bases and J by 5 bases, with 13 bases between. Looked up from germline, CDR1 is SGHRS and CDR2 is YFSETQ. CDR3 sequence reads: CASRLQGPETQYF. Written as DNA, the CDR3 is TGCGCCAGCAGACTCCAGGGACCGGAGACCCAGTACTTC.

The table lists this clonotype with many counts. The chain combines TRBV12-3 or TRBV12-4 with TRBJ1-5; the D is unclear. This CDR3 is built from 16 residues. V was pared by 1 base and J by 0 bases, with 10 bases between. The CDR3 DNA reads as TGTGCCAGCAGTTTAGGCCGCTGGCATAGCAATCAGCCCCAGCATTTT. As protein: CASSLGRWHSNQPQHF.

This clonotype was found many times. J is TRBJ2-7 and V is TRBV13; D assignment may be TRBD1 or TRBD2 (7 bases each). V gave up 4 bases and J gave up 7 bases, with 20 bases separating them. The CDR3 is 15 amino acids. Germline CDR1 reads PRHDT; CDR2 reads FYEKMQ (reference sequence). CDR3 residues: CASSYDREGTGEQYF. Here the CDR3 DNA reads TGTGCCAGCAGCTACGACAGGGAGGGGACGGGGGAGCAGTACTTC.

The table lists this clonotype with many counts. V is TRBV6-1 and J is TRBJ2-1; 7 nucleotides agree with TRBD1. The CDR3 spans 14 residues. The V segment lost 5 bases and the J segment 4 bases; nucleotides outside the gene matches: 5. The germline V gene has CDR1 MNHNS and CDR2 SASEGT. The DNA of the CDR3 is TGTGCCAGCAGTACCGGGACAGCATACAATGAGCAGTTCTTC. Translation: CASSTGTAYNEQFF.

This clonotype was seen ten or more times. For the CDR3, the DNA is TGTGCCAGCAGCAAAACTAGCGGGAGCGATGAGCAGTTCTTC. Encoded protein: CASSKTSGSDEQFF. This chain joins TRBV6-1 and TRBJ2-1, with 11 bases fitting TRBD2. Germline trimming cut 6 bases from V and 8 bases from J; bases unmatched to any gene: 6. CDR1 is MNHNS and CDR2 is SASEGT in the germline V gene. The CDR3 loop spans 14 amino acids.

V is TRBV28 and J is TRBJ2-7; unclear D gene. Trimming took off 5 bases at V and 2 bases at J, with 16 bases between the two ends. This CDR3 has 15 amino acids. Per the germline V gene, CDR1 is MDHEN and CDR2 is SYDVKM. CDR3 residues: CASSASGSSPYEQYF. The CDR3 DNA is TGTGCCAGCAGTGCCTCCGGGTCCTCCCCCTACGAGCAGTACTTC.

This clonotype was detected many times. The chain has TRBV6-2 or TRBV6-3 and TRBJ2-2; 7 bases are shared with TRBD2. The junction had 2 bases not matched to a gene; V was cut back by 5 bases and J by 5 bases. CDR3 length: 13 amino acids. Germline V gene data show CDR1 as MNHEY and CDR2 as SVGEGT. CDR3 coding DNA: TGTGCCAGCAGTCGAGCGGGAACCGGGGAGCTGTTTTTT. It is translated as CASSRAGTGELFF.

This clonotype was detected many times. The chain has TRBV12-3 or TRBV12-4 and TRBJ2-7, with 10 positions matching TRBD1. J lost 2 bases, V lost 4 bases, and 5 bases had no gene match. This CDR3 is built from 15 residues. The CDR3 is CASSSTTGGAYEQYF. The CDR3 DNA sequence: TGTGCCAGCAGTTCCACGACAGGGGGCGCCTACGAGCAGTACTTC.

This clonotype was seen a handful of times. The chain uses TRBV7-2 and TRBJ1-1; 11 bases map to TRBD1. The V and J ends lost 5 bases and 5 bases, in that order; junction bases with no gene match: 10. Per germline, CDR1 SGHTA and CDR2 FQGNSA. The CDR3 spans 16 residues. The CDR3 protein is CASSALGQGARTEAFF. The CDR3 region has the DNA TGTGCCAGCAGCGCCCTAGGACAGGGGGCTCGTACTGAAGCTTTCTTT.

This chain links TRBV18 with TRBJ1-5; D may be TRBD1 (6 bases). V lost 2 bases and J lost 0, with 11 bases in between. The CDR3 contains 16 residues. The germline CDR1 and CDR2 sequences are KGHSH and LQKENI. The CDR3 loop reads CASSPARGNSNQPQHF. CDR3 in DNA: TGTGCCAGCTCACCAGCCAGGGGAAATAGCAATCAGCCCCAGCATTTT.